This T cell receptor beta chain was captured by sequencing in a study of cytomegalovirus exposure and HLA in healthy donors. Vbeta (60) and Jbeta (13) primers were used in the PCR. Here immunoSEQ multiplex PCR was the method, and the copy in TCRdb shows in-frame clones only, minus some. The profile shows over 100,000 clones, approximately 87% of them singletons. CDR3 length: 13 residues. In germline, CDR1 is LGHNA, CDR2 YSLEER. The ends were cut back, 6 bases at V and 4 bases at J, with 13 bases in the middle. Study-wide results and caveats: Later on, an analysis found that several of the most significant clusters appeared to be linked to common viral pathogens, which included parvovirus B19. Reports state that TCR beta sequences accurately predicted most subjects' HLA-A and HLA-B alleles. Trimming of TCR beta V- and J-genes showed a link, identified in a later analysis, to a missense DCLRE1C variant.

Turning to this clone: Its specificity is not known.

The sequenced material came from PBMCs. The V and J genes are TRBV4-3 and TRBJ2-7; D possibly corresponds to TRBD2 (6 bases). The source of this sequence is a man between 35 and 55 years old in good health and CMV-seronegative. CDR3 nucleotide sequence: TGCGCCAGCAGTCTGGGGCGGGAATACGAGCAGTACTTC. It specifies CASSLGREYEQYF.